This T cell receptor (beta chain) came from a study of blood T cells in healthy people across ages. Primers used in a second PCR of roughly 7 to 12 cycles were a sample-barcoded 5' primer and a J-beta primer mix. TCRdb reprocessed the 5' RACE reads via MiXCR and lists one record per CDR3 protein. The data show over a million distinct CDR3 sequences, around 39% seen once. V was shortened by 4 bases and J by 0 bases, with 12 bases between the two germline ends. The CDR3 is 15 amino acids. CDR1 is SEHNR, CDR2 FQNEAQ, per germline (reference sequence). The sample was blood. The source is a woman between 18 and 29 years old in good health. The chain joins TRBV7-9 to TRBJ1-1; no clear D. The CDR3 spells CASSYGRTMNTEAFF. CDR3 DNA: TGTGCCAGCAGCTACGGACGGACCATGAACACTGAAGCTTTCTTT.